This T cell receptor (beta chain) originates from a study of Ad26.COV2.S vaccination and SARS-CoV-2 variants. On the study more broadly: The donor was enrolled in the Ad26.COV2.S arm of the COV1001 trial.

Specified treatment: some 20 received Ad26.COV2.S at low or high dose, single or two shots; about five received placebo; per-sample allocation not given. Each sample was drawn 63 days after the first injection (of vaccine or placebo). Per the germline V gene, CDR1 is SGHNT and CDR2 is YENEEA. The length of the CDR3 is 14 residues. Trimming cost V 5 bases and J 5 bases, with 13 bases left between them. Measured with immunoSEQ multiplex PCR; TCRdb has only the in-frame clones, and not every one. The sample records around 450,000 clones, about nine tenths being singletons. V is TRBV11-3 and J is TRBJ2-1; D may correspond to TRBD1 or TRBD2 (5 bases each). Sequencing was performed on peripheral blood, taken in a trial of Ad26.COV2.S vaccine versus placebo. The TCR sequence derives from a person between 18 and 65 years old who received the Ad26.COV2.S COVID-19 vaccine or a placebo. This chain's CDR3 is CASSAYGADNEQFF. CDR3 bases: TGTGCCAGCAGCGCCTACGGGGCTGACAATGAGCAGTTCTTC.